The rows below give T cell receptor beta chains drawn from one sample of a study of T cell repertoires in ileal Crohn's disease. Sequenced by immunoSEQ multiplex PCR; TCRdb stores in-frame clones only, minus some. The sample lists approximately 29,000 clones; about 81% were seen once. The sequencing sample was made of ileal tissue. The receptors originated from an adult with Crohn's disease. Each CDR3 is given with its conserved first and last residue. The D gene is left open where the match is weak. Rows give clone size only sometimes, using once, few, many, or a class for an expanded clone.

.,TRBJ1-1,TRBV29-1,once,CSVELQGSEAFF,TGCAGCGTTGAGTTACAGGGATCTGAAGCTTTCTTT
.,TRBJ2-3,TRBV9,.,CASSPRMTDTQYF,TGTGCCAGCAGCCCGCGGATGACAGATACGCAGTATTTT
TRBD1,TRBJ2-1,TRBV6-4,.,CASSGDLTQGNEQFF,TGTGCCAGCAGTGGCGACTTAACACAGGGGAATGAGCAGTTCTTC
.,TRBJ1-2,TRBV5-1,.,CASSFTGKDGYTF,TGCGCCAGCAGCTTCACGGGAAAAGATGGCTACACCTTC
.,TRBJ1-2,TRBV29-1,.,CSVEAAGVFYGYTF,TGCAGCGTTGAAGCCGCGGGGGTATTTTATGGCTACACCTTC
.,TRBJ1-3,TRBV7-9,.,CASSPRGGEGNTIYF,TGTGCCAGCAGCCCTCGGGGGGGCGAGGGAAACACCATATATTTT
.,TRBJ1-6,TRBV5-4,.,CASSLEREGALHF,TGTGCCAGCAGCTTGGAGAGGGAGGGGGCCCTCCACTTT
.,TRBJ2-3,TRBV4-3,few,CASSQPHLAGPSTDTQYF,TGCGCCAGCAGCCAACCCCATTTGGCAGGGCCCAGCACAGATACGCAGTATTTT
.,TRBJ1-2,TRBV27,.,CASTRREGDYGYTF,TGTGCCAGCACCAGAAGGGAGGGAGACTATGGCTACACCTTC
.,TRBJ2-7,TRBV27,.,CASSPSRQGLEQYF,TGTGCCAGCAGCCCTTCCCGCCAGGGCCTCGAGCAGTACTTC
.,TRBJ2-5,TRBV9,.,CASSGGLAMGQETQYF,TGTGCCAGCAGTGGGGGTCTAGCGATGGGCCAAGAGACCCAGTACTTC
TRBD1,TRBJ2-2,TRBV30,.,CAWHGDRDTGELFF,TGTGCCTGGCACGGGGACAGGGACACCGGGGAGCTGTTTTTT
.,TRBJ1-1,TRBV19,once,CASSTTPSGSEAFF,TGTGCCAGTAGTACAACCCCTAGCGGCTCTGAAGCTTTCTTT
TRBD1,TRBJ1-4,TRBV5-1,.,CASSHGTGRPEKLFF,TGCGCCAGCAGCCACGGGACAGGGCGCCCTGAAAAACTGTTTTTT